Detailed here is one T cell receptor beta chain. The data were obtained in a study of T cell changes during pregnancy in multiple sclerosis. Some clones are missing from TCRdb's copy, which holds only in-frame ones; the method was immunoSEQ multiplex PCR. The sample contains 81,000 or so clones, about nine tenths of which appear only once. The germline V gene encodes CDR1 MNHEY and CDR2 SMNVEV (reference sequence). The CDR3 totals 17 residues. Trimming took 3 bases from V and 9 from J; bases not matched to a gene: 17. This sample comprised PBMCs, obtained in the first trimester of pregnancy. This TCR was sampled from a female donor in good health, serving as a control in a pregnancy study. Some clones in this sample may be carry-over from other donors' samples. The chain links TRBV27 to TRBJ2-4; 7 bases are shared with TRBD1. The CDR3 coding sequence is TGTGCCAGCAGTTTCCTTCATACGACAGGGAGAAACGCCATTCAGTACTTC. It yields the protein CASSFLHTTGRNAIQYF.